This passage covers 20 T cell receptor beta chains from one sample sequenced in a study of blood T cell repertoires in COVID-19. The repertoire was sequenced with immunoSEQ multiplex PCR; TCRdb's copy has only in-frame clones and lacks some. The data contain 200,000 or so clones, 88% of them seen just once; the ten biggest clones take up less than 3.5%. The material sequenced was peripheral blood. These receptors were obtained from a woman in her sixties or seventies with acute or convalescent COVID-19.

CDR3: CASSYGGFNNEKLFF. The CDR3 DNA sequence: TGTGCCAGCAGTTATGGAGGGTTTAATAATGAAAAACTGTTTTTT. The J gene is TRBJ1-4, the V gene TRBV6-5; D unclear. Trimming removed 3 bases from V and 4 bases from J, with 12 bases in between. This CDR3 is built from 15 residues. CDR1 and CDR2 from the germline V gene are MNHEY and SVGAGI.

There are a few counts of this clone. V gene TRBV5-8 combines with J gene TRBJ1-1; D may be TRBD1 (6 bases). Looked up from germline, CDR1 is SGHTS and CDR2 is YDEGEE. With 3 bases removed from V and 11 bases from J, the gap between germline ends came to 17 bases. This CDR3 region has 13 residues. CDR3 loop: CASSWNLGAGAFF. DNA of the CDR3: TGTGCCAGCAGCTGGAACCTGGGGGCCGGGGCTTTCTTT.

This clone has a handful of counts. The chain combines TRBV6-6 with TRBJ2-5; the D is unclear. Germline CDR1 reads MNHNY; CDR2 reads SVGAGI (reference sequence). The ends were cut back, 3 bases at V and 1 base at J, with 6 bases in the middle. The CDR3 runs to 13 residues. CDR3 nucleotide sequence: TGTGCCAGCAGTTATTCGTTCCAAGAGACCCAGTACTTC. Translation gives CASSYSFQETQYF.

The J gene is TRBJ2-1, the V gene TRBV5-4; 11 bases are shared with TRBD1. The CDR3 spans 15 residues. The germline V gene has CDR1 SGHNT and CDR2 YYREEE (reference sequence). Trimming took 4 bases from V and 6 from J; bases not matched to a gene: 6. The CDR3 reads CASSRQGQGVNEQFF. The CDR3 nucleotides are TGTGCCAGCAGCCGACAGGGACAGGGGGTCAATGAGCAGTTCTTC.

This clone was observed a few times. The V gene is TRBV2, the J gene TRBJ1-5; TRBD1 might be the D (5 bases). V lost 0 bases and J 0 bases, leaving 12 bases between the germline ends. Germline loops: CDR1 SNHLY, CDR2 FYNNEI. This CDR3 has 17 residues. CDR3 protein: CASSEALRQYSNQPQHF. DNA of the CDR3: TGTGCCAGCAGTGAAGCGCTTCGACAGTATAGCAATCAGCCCCAGCATTTT.

This clone was seen only a few times. This sequence joins TRBV10-3 and TRBJ2-7, with D possibly matching TRBD2 (5 bases). The V end lost 6 bases, the J end lost 6 bases, and 18 bases lay between the germline ends. This CDR3 is built from 14 residues. Germline CDR1 is ENHRY and CDR2 is SYGVKD. CDR3 coding DNA: TGTGCCATCAGCGGGTCGGGATTTGAAACCGAGCAGTACTTC. The encoded protein is CAISGSGFETEQYF.

The chain links TRBV6-6 to TRBJ1-1; D not certain. The V and J ends lost 0 bases and 5 bases respectively, with 10 bases between them. Looked up from germline, CDR1 is MNHNY and CDR2 is SVGAGI (reference sequence). This CDR3 comprises 14 residues. In DNA, the CDR3 is TGTGCCAGCAGTTACTCGAGAGGAGGGACTGAAGCTTTCTTT. Encoded protein: CASSYSRGGTEAFF.

The gene calls are TRBV3-1 (or the pseudogene TRBV3-2) and TRBJ2-5; possible D gene TRBD1, 5 bases. Trimming took 0 bases from V and 3 from J, leaving 11 bases between them. Per germline, CDR1 LGHDT and CDR2 YNNKEL (reference sequence). CDR3 length equals 15 residues. The CDR3 is CASSQDWAGKETQYF. DNA of the CDR3: TGTGCCAGCAGCCAAGACTGGGCAGGGAAAGAGACCCAGTACTTC.

This rearrangement joins TRBV19 to TRBJ1-1, with TRBD1 as a possible D gene (6 bases). The germline V gene has CDR1 LNHDA and CDR2 SQIVND (reference sequence). This CDR3 is built from 15 residues. The V end lost 3 bases, the J end lost 9 bases, and 20 bases lay between the germline ends. In DNA form, the CDR3 reads TGTGCCAGTAGTATTATCTTTGAACCCGGGGACAAAGCTTTCTTT. It specifies CASSIIFEPGDKAFF.

V usage is TRBV18 and J usage is TRBJ1-1; D remains ambiguous. Looked up from germline, CDR1 is KGHSH and CDR2 is LQKENI. V was pared by 2 bases and J by 1 base, with 8 bases between. The CDR3 extends over 14 amino acids. The CDR3 DNA sequence: TGTGCCAGCTCACCAGCGTCACGGAACACTGAAGCTTTCTTT. It is translated as CASSPASRNTEAFF.

The chain couples TRBV10-2 to TRBJ2-3; 10 bases are shared with TRBD1. Germline V gives CDR1 WSHSY, CDR2 SAAADI. CDR3 length equals 14 residues. The V gene end was trimmed by 6 bases and the J gene end by 1 base; junction bases not matched to a gene: 1. CDR3 DNA: TGCGCCAGCAGCGGGACAGGGGGCACAGATACGCAGTATTTT. The encoded protein is CASSGTGGTDTQYF.

The chain joins TRBV28 to TRBJ2-1; TRBD2 aligns across 12 bases. The CDR3 is 19 residues long. Germline CDR1 reads MDHEN; CDR2 reads SYDVKM. V gave up 2 bases and J gave up 4 bases; unmatched junction bases: 12. CDR3 DNA sequence: TGTGCCAGCAGTTTAATAGACACTCCGACTAGCGGGAGTTACAATGAGCAGTTCTTC. This sequence encodes CASSLIDTPTSGSYNEQFF.

The J gene is TRBJ2-3, the V gene TRBV27; D gene ambiguous. The germline gives CDR1 MNHEY, CDR2 SMNVEV (reference sequence). The V gene lost 5 bases and the J gene lost 0 bases, with 6 bases spanning the gap. This CDR3 has 13 amino acids. For the CDR3, the DNA is TGTGCCAGCAGTCTCCCTAGCACAGATACGCAGTATTTT. It encodes CASSLPSTDTQYF.

The genes are TRBV7-6 and TRBJ2-5; a possible D gene is TRBD1 (6 bases). This CDR3 is 15 amino acids long. Per the germline V gene, CDR1 is SGHVS and CDR2 is FNYEAQ. V was pared by 1 base and J by 3 bases, with 12 bases between. This chain's CDR3 is CASSLVEDRKETQYF. CDR3 bases: TGTGCCAGCAGCTTAGTCGAGGACAGAAAAGAGACCCAGTACTTC.

The chain's CDR3 is CASSQDPSRVADTQYF. The CDR3 DNA reads as TGCGCCAGCAGCCAAGACCCATCCCGGGTGGCAGATACGCAGTATTTT. The chain joins TRBV4-3 to TRBJ2-3; D is undetermined. Germline lookup yields CDR1 LGHNA and CDR2 YSLEER. CDR3 size: 16 residues. The germline V and J ends were trimmed by 0 bases and 4 bases, with 14 bases remaining between them.

The chain couples TRBV18 to TRBJ2-7; perhaps TRBD2 as D (6 bases). Trimming cost V 0 bases and J 4 bases, with 7 bases left between them. Germline-derived CDR1 and CDR2 are KGHSH and LQKENI. The CDR3 contains 13 residues. The chain's CDR3 is CASSPPGGYEQYF. CDR3 in DNA: TGTGCCAGCTCACCACCGGGGGGATACGAGCAGTACTTC.

The V and J genes are TRBV4-1 and TRBJ2-7; TRBD2 aligns across 8 bases. The trim removed 2 bases at V and 4 bases at J, leaving 7 bases unmatched. CDR1 and CDR2 from the germline V gene are MGHRA and YSYEKL. The CDR3 length is 15 residues. The CDR3 loop reads CASSQSGGLIYEQYF. The DNA for the CDR3 is TGCGCCAGCAGCCAAAGCGGGGGCCTTATTTACGAGCAGTACTTC.

The chain joins TRBV28 to TRBJ1-5; 7 bases are shared with TRBD1. The ends lost 2 bases at V and 6 bases at J; junction bases unmatched: 10. Per the germline V gene, CDR1 is MDHEN and CDR2 is SYDVKM. CDR3 length equals 16 residues. CDR3 protein: CASSLRSTGAGQPQHF. The CDR3 DNA is TGTGCCAGCAGTTTACGGAGCACAGGGGCGGGTCAGCCCCAGCATTTT. Full variable domain (remainder filled in from reference TRBV28 and TRBJ1-5): DVKVTQSSRYLVKRTGEKVFLECVQDMDHENMFWYRQDPGLGLRLIYFSYDVKMKEKGDIPEGYSVSREKKERFSLILESASTNQTSMYLCASSLRSTGAGQPQHFGDGTRLSIL.

The chain links TRBV16 to TRBJ2-1; 12 nucleotides match TRBD2. With 0 bases clipped from V and 9 bases from J, the junction kept 6 bases outside the gene matches. Germline CDR1 reads KGHSY; CDR2 reads FQNENV. This CDR3 has 16 residues. CDR3 sequence (DNA): TGTGCCAGCAGCCAATCTGCTAGCGGGGGGGCTGGTGAGCAGTTCTTC. Translated, it gives CASSQSASGGAGEQFF.

The rearrangement joins TRBV11-1 to TRBJ2-5; 12 nucleotides match TRBD1. Per the germline V gene, CDR1 is SGHAT and CDR2 is FQDESV (reference sequence). After removal of 0 bases from V and 2 bases from J, the junction contained 4 bases not matched to a gene. The CDR3 covers 17 residues. The CDR3 region is CASSLAGQGAGQETQYF. CDR3 nucleotide sequence: TGTGCCAGCAGCTTAGCGGGACAGGGGGCCGGGCAAGAGACCCAGTACTTC.